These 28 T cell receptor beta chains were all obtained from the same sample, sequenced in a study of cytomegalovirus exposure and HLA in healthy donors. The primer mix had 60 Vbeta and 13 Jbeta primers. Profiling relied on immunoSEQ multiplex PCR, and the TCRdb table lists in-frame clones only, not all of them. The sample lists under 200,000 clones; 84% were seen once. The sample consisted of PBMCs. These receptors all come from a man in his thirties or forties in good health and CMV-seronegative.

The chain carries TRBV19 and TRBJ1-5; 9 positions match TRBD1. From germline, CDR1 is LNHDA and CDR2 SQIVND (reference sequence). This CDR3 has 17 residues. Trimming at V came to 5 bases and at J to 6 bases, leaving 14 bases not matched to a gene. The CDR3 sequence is CASSAHLGQGQGQPQHF. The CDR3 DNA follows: TGTGCCAGTAGTGCCCATTTGGGACAGGGTCAAGGTCAGCCCCAGCATTTT.

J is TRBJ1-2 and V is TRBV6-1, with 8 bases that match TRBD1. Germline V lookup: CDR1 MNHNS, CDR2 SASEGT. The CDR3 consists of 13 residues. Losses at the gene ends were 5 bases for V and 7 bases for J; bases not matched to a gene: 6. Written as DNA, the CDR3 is TGTGCCAGCAGTCCACAGGGGGTCGGTGGCTACACCTTC. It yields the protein CASSPQGVGGYTF.

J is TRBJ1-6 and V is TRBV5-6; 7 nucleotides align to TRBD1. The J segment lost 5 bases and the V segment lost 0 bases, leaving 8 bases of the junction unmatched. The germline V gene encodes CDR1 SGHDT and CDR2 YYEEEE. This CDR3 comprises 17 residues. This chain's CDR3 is CASSLESGTANNSPLHF. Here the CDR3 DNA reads TGTGCCAGCAGCTTGGAATCCGGGACAGCTAATAATTCACCCCTCCACTTT.

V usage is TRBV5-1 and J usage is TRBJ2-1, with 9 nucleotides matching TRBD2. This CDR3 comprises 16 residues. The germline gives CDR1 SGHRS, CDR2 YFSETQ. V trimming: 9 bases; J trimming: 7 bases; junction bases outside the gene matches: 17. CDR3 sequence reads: CATTMGGGRAGNEQFF. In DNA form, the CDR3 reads TGCGCCACCACGATGGGTGGCGGGAGGGCCGGGAATGAGCAGTTCTTC.

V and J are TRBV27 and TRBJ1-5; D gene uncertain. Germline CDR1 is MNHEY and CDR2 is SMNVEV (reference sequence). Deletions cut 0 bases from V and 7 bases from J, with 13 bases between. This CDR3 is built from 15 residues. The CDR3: CASSLSPPREQPQHF. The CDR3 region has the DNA TGTGCCAGCAGTTTATCCCCCCCCCGAGAGCAGCCCCAGCATTTT.

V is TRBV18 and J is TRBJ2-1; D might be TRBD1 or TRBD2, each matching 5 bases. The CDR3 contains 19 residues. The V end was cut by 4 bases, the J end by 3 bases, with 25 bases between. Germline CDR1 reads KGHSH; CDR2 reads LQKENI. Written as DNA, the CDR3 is TGTGCCAGCTCACAACCGGGATCTCGGGCAGGGATCGGCTACAATGAGCAGTTCTTC. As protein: CASSQPGSRAGIGYNEQFF. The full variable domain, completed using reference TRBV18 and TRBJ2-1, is NAGVMQNPRHLVRRRGQEARLRCSPMKGHSHVYWYRQLPEEGLKFMVYLQKENIIDESGMPKERFSAEFPKEGPSILRIQQVVRGDSAAYFCASSQPGSRAGIGYNEQFFGPGTRLTVL.

CDR3 loop: CASSLDGRRGGPSEQFF. As DNA, the CDR3 is TGTGCCAGCAGCTTGGACGGGCGGCGGGGGGGCCCCAGTGAGCAGTTCTTC. This sequence joins TRBV5-6 and TRBJ2-1; TRBD2 matches at 9 bases. V was pared by 0 bases and J by 9 bases, with 13 bases of the junction left unmatched. Germline CDR1 reads SGHDT; CDR2 reads YYEEEE. This CDR3 contains 17 residues. Using reference TRBV5-6 and TRBJ2-1 for the parts outside the CDR3, the full variable domain is DAGVTQSPTHLIKTRGQQVTLRCSPKSGHDTVSWYQQALGQGPQFIFQYYEEEERQRGNFPDRFSGHQFPNYSSELNVNALLLGDSALYLCASSLDGRRGGPSEQFFGPGTRLTVL.

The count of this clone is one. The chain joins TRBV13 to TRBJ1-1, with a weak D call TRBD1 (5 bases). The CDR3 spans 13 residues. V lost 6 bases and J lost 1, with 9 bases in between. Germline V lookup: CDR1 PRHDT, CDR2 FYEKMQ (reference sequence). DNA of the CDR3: TGTGCCAGCAGTCCCGGGGGGAACACTGAAGCTTTCTTT. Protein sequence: CASSPGGNTEAFF.

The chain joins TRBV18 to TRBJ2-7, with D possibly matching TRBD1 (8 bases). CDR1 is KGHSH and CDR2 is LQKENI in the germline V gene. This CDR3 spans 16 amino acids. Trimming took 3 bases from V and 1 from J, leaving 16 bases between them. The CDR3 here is CASSPERDRPSYEQYF. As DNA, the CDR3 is TGTGCCAGCTCACCTGAGCGGGACAGGCCGTCCTACGAGCAGTACTTC.

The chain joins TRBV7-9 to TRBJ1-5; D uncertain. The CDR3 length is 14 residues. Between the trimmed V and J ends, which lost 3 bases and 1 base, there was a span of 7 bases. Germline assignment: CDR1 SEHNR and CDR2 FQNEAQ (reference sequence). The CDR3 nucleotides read TGTGCCAGCAGCTTTTCGGGAAGCAATCAGCCCCAGCATTTT. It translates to CASSFSGSNQPQHF.

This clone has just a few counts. Here the CDR3 reads CASSPHGAGYEQYF. CDR3 nucleotides: TGTGCCAGCAGTCCCCATGGGGCGGGGTACGAGCAGTACTTC. The V gene is TRBV28, the J gene TRBJ2-7; possibly TRBD2 for D (6 bases). This CDR3 is built from 14 residues. Germline values: CDR1 MDHEN, CDR2 SYDVKM. Trimming pared 5 bases from V and 4 bases from J, leaving 15 bases between.

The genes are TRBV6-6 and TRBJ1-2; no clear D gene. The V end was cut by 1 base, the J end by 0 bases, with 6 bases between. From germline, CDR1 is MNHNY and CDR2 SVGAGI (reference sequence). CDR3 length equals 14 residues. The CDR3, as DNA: TGTGCCAGCAGTTACTGGCCGACTAACTATGGCTACACCTTC. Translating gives CASSYWPTNYGYTF.

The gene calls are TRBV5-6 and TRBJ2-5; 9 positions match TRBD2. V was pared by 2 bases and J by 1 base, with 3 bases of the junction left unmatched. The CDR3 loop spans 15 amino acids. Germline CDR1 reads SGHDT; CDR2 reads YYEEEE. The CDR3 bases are TGTGCCAGCAGCTTTGGCGGGGGGGTCCAAGAGACCCAGTACTTC. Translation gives CASSFGGGVQETQYF.

The CDR3 nucleotides read TGTGCCAGCCGAGATCCTGGCGGGGCAGACCTCGACACCTTC. Translating it yields CASRDPGGADLDTF. The chain links TRBV7-8 to TRBJ1-2; D is possibly TRBD1 (5 bases). Trimming pared 8 bases from V and 12 bases from J, leaving 25 bases between. CDR3 size: 14 residues. Germline V gene sequence: CDR1 SGHVS, CDR2 FQNEAQ.

CDR3 sequence (DNA): TGCGCCAGCAGCTGGGGACAGGGACACAACACTGAAGCTTTCTTT. Amino acid sequence: CASSWGQGHNTEAFF. The chain employs TRBV5-1 and TRBJ1-1, with 9 positions matching TRBD1. The germline CDR1 and CDR2 sequences are SGHRS and YFSETQ. The CDR3 sequence is 15 residues long. V shed 3 bases and J 2 bases; nucleotides not matched to a gene: 5.

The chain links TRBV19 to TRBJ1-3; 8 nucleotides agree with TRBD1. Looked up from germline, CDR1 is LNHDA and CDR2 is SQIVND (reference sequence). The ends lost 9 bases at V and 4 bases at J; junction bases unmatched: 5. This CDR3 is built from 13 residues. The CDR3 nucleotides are TGTGCCAGCGGACAGGGCGGAGGAAACACCATATATTTT. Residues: CASGQGGGNTIYF.

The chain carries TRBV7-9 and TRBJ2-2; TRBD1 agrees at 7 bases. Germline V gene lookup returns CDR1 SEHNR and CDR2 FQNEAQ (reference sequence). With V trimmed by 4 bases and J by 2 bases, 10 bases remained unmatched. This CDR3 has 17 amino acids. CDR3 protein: CASSSLPGTENTGELFF. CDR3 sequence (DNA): TGTGCCAGCAGCTCGCTCCCCGGGACAGAAAACACCGGGGAGCTGTTTTTT.

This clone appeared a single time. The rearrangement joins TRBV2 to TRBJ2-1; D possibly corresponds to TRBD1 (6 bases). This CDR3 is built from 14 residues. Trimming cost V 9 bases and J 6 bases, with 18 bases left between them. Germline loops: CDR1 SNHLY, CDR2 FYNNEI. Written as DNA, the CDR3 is TGTGCCAGTAGAACAGGGCCCTATAGCAATGAGCAGTTCTTC. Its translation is CASRTGPYSNEQFF.

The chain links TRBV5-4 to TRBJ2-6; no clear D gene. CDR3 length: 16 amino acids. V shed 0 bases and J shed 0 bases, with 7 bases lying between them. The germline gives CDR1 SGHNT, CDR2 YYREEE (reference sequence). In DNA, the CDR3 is TGTGCCAGCAGCTTGGTCCCGAGCTCTGGGGCCAACGTCCTGACTTTC. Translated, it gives CASSLVPSSGANVLTF.

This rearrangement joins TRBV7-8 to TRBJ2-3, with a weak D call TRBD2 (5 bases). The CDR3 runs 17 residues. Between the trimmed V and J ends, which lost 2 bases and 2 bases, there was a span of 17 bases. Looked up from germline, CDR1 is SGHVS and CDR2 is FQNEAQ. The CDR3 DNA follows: TGTGCCAGCAGCTTAAGGAGGTCAGAATACACCACAGATACGCAGTATTTT. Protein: CASSLRRSEYTTDTQYF.

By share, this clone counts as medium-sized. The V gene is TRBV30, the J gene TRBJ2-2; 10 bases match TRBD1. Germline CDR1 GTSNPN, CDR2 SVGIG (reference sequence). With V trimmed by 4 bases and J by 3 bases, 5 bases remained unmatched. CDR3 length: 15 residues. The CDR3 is CAWKAGTGDTGELFF. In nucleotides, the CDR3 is TGTGCCTGGAAGGCTGGGACAGGGGACACCGGGGAGCTGTTTTTT.

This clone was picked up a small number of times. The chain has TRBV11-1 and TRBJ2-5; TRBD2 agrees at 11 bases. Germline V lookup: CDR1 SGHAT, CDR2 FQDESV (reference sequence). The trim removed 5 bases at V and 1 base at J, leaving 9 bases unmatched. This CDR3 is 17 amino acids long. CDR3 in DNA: TGTGCCAGCAGCCCCACGCCGGGACTAGCGGCCCAAGAGACCCAGTACTTC. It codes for CASSPTPGLAAQETQYF.

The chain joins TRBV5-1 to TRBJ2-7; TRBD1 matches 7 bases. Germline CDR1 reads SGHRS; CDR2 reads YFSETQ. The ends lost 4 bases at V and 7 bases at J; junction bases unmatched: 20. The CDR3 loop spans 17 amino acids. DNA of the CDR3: TGCGCCAGCAGCCCGACCGGGACAGCCAACCGGATTCTGGAGCAGTACTTC. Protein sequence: CASSPTGTANRILEQYF.

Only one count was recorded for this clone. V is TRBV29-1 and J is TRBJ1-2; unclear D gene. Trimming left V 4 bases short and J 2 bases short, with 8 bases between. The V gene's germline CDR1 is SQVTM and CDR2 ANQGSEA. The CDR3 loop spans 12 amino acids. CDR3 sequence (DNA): TGCAGCGTTGTACCTCGGAACTATGGCTACACCTTC. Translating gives CSVVPRNYGYTF.

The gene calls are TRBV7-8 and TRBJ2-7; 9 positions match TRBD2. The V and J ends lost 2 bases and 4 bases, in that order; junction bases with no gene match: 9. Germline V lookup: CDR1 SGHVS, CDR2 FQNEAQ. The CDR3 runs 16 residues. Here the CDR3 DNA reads TGTGCCAGCAGCTTACCCCTAGCGGGGAGGATATACGAGCAGTACTTC. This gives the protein CASSLPLAGRIYEQYF.

The CDR3 spells CASSQDERLARNTGELFF. In DNA, the CDR3 is TGCGCCAGCAGCCAAGATGAGAGACTAGCGCGGAACACCGGGGAGCTGTTTTTT. The genes are TRBV4-1 and TRBJ2-2; TRBD2 matches 8 bases. Trimming at V came to 0 bases and at J to 1 base, leaving 7 bases not matched to a gene. The CDR3 loop spans 18 amino acids. The V gene's germline CDR1 is MGHRA and CDR2 YSYEKL.

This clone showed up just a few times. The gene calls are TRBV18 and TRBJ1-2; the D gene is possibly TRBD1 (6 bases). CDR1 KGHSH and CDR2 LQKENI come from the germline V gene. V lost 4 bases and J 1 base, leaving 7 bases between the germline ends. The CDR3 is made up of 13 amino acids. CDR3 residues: CASSRDNNYGYTF. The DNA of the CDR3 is TGTGCCAGCTCACGGGACAATAACTATGGCTACACCTTC.

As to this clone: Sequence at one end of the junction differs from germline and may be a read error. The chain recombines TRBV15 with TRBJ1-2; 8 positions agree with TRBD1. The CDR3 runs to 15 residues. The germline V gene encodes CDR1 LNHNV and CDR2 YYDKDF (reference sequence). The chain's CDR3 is CAPSSGTGDPSGYTF. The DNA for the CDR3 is TGTGCCCCCAGCAGTGGGACAGGCGACCCTTCCGGCTACACCTTC.